Given below is one TCR beta chain in context. Only in-frame clones appear in the TCRdb table, and some are missing; sequencing was by immunoSEQ multiplex PCR. The table shows about 190,000 clones, with approximately 90% occurring only once. The source of the sample is a study of blood T cell repertoires in COVID-19. Germline assignment: CDR1 SNHLY and CDR2 FYNNEI. The V and J ends lost 7 bases and 0 bases respectively, with 13 bases between them. The CDR3 is 15 amino acids. The sample was peripheral blood. This TCR was recovered from a woman under 40 with active or convalescent COVID-19. The V and J genes are TRBV2 and TRBJ2-1; possible D gene TRBD2, 6 bases. The CDR3 DNA reads TGTGCCAGCAAACCAGGGCGGGGCTCCTACAATGAGCAGTTCTTC. Translating it yields CASKPGRGSYNEQFF.